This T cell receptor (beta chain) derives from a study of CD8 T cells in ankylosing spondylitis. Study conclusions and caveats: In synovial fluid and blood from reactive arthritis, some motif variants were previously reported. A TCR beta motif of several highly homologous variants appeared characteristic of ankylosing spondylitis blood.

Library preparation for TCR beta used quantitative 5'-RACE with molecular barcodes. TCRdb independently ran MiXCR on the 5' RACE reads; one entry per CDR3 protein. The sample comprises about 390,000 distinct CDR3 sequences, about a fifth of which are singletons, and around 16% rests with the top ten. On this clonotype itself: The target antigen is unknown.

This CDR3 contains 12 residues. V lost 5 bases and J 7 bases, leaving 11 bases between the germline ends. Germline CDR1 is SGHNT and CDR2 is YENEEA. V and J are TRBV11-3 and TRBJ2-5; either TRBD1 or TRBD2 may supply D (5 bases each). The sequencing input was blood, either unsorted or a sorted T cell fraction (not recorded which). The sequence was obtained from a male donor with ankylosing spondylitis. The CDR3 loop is CASSPGRTTQYF. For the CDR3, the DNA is TGTGCCAGCAGCCCGGGACGAACGACCCAGTACTTC.